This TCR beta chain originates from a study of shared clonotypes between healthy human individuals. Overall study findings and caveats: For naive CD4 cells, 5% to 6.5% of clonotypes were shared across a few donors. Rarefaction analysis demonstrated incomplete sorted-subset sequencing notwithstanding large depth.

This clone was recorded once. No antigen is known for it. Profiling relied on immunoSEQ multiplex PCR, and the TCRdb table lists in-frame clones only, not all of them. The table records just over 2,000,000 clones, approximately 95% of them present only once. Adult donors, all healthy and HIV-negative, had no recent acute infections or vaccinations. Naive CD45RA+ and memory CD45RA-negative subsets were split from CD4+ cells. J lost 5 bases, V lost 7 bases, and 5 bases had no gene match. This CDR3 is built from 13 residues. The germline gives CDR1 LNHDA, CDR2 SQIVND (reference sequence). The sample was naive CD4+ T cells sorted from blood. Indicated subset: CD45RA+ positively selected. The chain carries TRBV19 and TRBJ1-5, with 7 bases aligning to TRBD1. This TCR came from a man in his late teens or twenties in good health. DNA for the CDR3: TGTGCCAGTATCGGGGACAGACATCAGCCCCAGCATTTT. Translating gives CASIGDRHQPQHF. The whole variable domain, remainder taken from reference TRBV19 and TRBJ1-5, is DGGITQSPKYLFRKEGQNVTLSCEQNLNHDAMYWYRQDPGQGLRLIYYSQIVNDFQKGDIAEGYSVSREKKESFPLTVTSAQKNPTAFYLCASIGDRHQPQHFGDGTRLSIL.